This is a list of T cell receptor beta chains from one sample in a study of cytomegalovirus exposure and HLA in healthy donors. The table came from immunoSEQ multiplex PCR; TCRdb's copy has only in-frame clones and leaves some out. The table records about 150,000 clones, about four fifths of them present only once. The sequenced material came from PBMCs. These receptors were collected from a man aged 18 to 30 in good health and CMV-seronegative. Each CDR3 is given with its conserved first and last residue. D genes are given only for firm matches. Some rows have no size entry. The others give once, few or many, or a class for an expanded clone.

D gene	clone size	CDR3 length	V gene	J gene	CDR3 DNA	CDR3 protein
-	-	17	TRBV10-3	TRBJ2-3	TGTGCCATCGGAGCCCTCGATAGCGGCGGGAGCACAGATACGCAGTATTTT	CAIGALDSGGSTDTQYF
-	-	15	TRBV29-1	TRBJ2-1	TGCAGCGTCCAGAGAGAGACAGGAGTAAACAATGAGCAGTTCTTC	CSVQRETGVNNEQFF
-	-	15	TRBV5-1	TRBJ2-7	TGCGCCAGCAGCGCCCCGGAGGGGGCGAGGTACGAGCAGTACTTC	CASSAPEGARYEQYF
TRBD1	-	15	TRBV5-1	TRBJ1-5	TGCGCCAGCAGCTCGGGACAGGGTGGCAATCAGCCCCAGCATTTT	CASSSGQGGNQPQHF
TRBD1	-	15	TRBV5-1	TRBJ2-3	TGCGCCAGCAGCTGGGGACAGTTCAGCACAGATACGCAGTATTTT	CASSWGQFSTDTQYF
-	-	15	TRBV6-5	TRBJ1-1	TGTGCCAGCAGCCCAACAGTTTTTGCGAACACTGAAGCTTTCTTT	CASSPTVFANTEAFF
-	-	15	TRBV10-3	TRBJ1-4	TGTGCCATCAGTGAGTCGGAGCGCTCTAATGAAAAACTGTTTTTT	CAISESERSNEKLFF
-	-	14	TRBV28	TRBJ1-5	TGTGCCAGCAGTTTAGGGACACGGGGACAGCCCCAGCATTTT	CASSLGTRGQPQHF
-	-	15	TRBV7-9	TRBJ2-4	TGTGCCAGCAGCCCTTACAGGCTAGGGCATAACATTCAGTACTTC	CASSPYRLGHNIQYF
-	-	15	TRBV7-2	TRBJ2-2	TGTGCCAGCACCCTGGGAGCTCCCTGGGCCGGGGAGCTGTTTTTT	CASTLGAPWAGELFF
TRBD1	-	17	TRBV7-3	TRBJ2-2	TGTGCCAGCAGCCGTCCGGGACAGGCCAGAAACACCGGGGAGCTGTTTTTT	CASSRPGQARNTGELFF
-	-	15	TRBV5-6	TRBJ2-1	TGTGCCAGCAGCTTGCTAATACCGATACTTAATGAGCAGTTCTTC	CASSLLIPILNEQFF
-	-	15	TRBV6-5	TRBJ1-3	TGTGTCAGCAGTTATGCTTACCGGGGTGGCGACACCATATATTTT	CVSSYAYRGGDTIYF
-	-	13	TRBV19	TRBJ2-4	TGTGCCAGTAGTAGGGACTGGGGGAACAGTCAGTACTTC	CASSRDWGNSQYF
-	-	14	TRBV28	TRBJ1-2	TGTGCCAGCAGTTCTGGAACAGGGTGGTATGGCTACACCTTC	CASSSGTGWYGYTF
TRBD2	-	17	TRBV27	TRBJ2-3	TGTGCCAGCAGGCGGACTAGCGGGGGCGTCAGCACAGATACGCAGTATTTT	CASRRTSGGVSTDTQYF
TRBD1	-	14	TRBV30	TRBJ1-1	TGTGCCTGGACGGACAGGGAGACGAACACTGAAGCTTTCTTT	CAWTDRETNTEAFF
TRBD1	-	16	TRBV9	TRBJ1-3	TGTGCCAGCAGCGTAGCCCTAACAGGGGATCGTGACACCATATATTTT	CASSVALTGDRDTIYF
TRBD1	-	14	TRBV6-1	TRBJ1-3	TGTGCCAGCAGTCCAGGGGGCGGTGGAAACACCATATATTTT	CASSPGGGGNTIYF
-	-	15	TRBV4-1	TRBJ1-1	TGCGCCAGCAGCCAACGTCTAGGGGCGAACACTGAAGCTTTCTTT	CASSQRLGANTEAFF
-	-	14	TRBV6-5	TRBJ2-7	TGTGCCAGCAGACGGTTCCCCAACTCCTACGAGCAGTACTTC	CASRRFPNSYEQYF
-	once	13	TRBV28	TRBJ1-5	TGTGCCAGCAGTTTACAGGACTATCAGCCCCAGCATTTT	CASSLQDYQPQHF
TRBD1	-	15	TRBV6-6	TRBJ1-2	TGTGCCAGCAGTCCTCTCTTACAGGGGGCGGGGGGCTACACCTTC	CASSPLLQGAGGYTF
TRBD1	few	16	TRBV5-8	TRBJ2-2	TGTGCCAGCAGCTTTTGGGGACAGGAGAACACCGGGGAGCTGTTTTTT	CASSFWGQENTGELFF
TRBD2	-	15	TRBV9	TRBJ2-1	TGTGCCAGCAGCGTAGCGGGGGGGCTCTACAATGAGCAGTTCTTC	CASSVAGGLYNEQFF
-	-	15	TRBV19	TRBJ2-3	TGTGCCAGTAGTATTAGCGGAGGGAGCACAGATACGCAGTATTTT	CASSISGGSTDTQYF
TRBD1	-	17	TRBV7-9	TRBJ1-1	TGTGCCAGCAGCTTAGGGCAGGGGGCGAGGTTAGACACTGAAGCTTTCTTT	CASSLGQGARLDTEAFF
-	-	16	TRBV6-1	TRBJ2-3	TGTGCCAGCAGTGTAACACGGGGGGCGCGGACAGATACGCAGTATTTT	CASSVTRGARTDTQYF
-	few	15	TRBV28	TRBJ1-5	TGTGCCAGCAGTCCCAGTGCGGGGGTCAATCAGCCCCAGCATTTT	CASSPSAGVNQPQHF
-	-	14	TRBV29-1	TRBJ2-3	TGCAGCGTTGCACAGGACAGAGTCACAGATACGCAGTATTTT	CSVAQDRVTDTQYF
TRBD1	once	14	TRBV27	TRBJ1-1	TGTGCCAGCAGTTCGGGACAGGGTGGCACTGAAGCTTTCTTT	CASSSGQGGTEAFF
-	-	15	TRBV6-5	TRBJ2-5	TGTGCCAGCAGTTACGGGCTTCACCGTCCAGAGACCCAGTACTTC	CASSYGLHRPETQYF
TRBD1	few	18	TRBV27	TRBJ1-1	TGTGCCAGCAGGGACCTACCGGGACAGGGTGACGGGAACACTGAAGCTTTCTTT	CASRDLPGQGDGNTEAFF
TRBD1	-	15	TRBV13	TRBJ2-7	TGTGCCAGCAGCACTACCGGGACAGGGGGCCACGAGCAGTACTTC	CASSTTGTGGHEQYF
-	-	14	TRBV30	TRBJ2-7	TGTGCCTGTCCTCTGACCGGGTCCTCCTACGAGCAGTACTTC	CACPLTGSSYEQYF
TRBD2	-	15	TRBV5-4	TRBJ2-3	TGTGCCAGCAGCTTATTAGCGGGGGCGGAAGATACGCAGTATTTT	CASSLLAGAEDTQYF
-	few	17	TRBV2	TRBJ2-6	TGTGCCAGCATTATTCTGACAGACCTCTCTGGGGCCAACGTCCTGACTTTC	CASIILTDLSGANVLTF
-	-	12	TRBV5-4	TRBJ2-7	TGTGCCAGCAGCTTGGGCGGGTACGAGCAGTACTTC	CASSLGGYEQYF
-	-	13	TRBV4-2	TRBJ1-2	TGTGCCAGCAGCTATACAGAGAACTATGGCTACACCTTC	CASSYTENYGYTF
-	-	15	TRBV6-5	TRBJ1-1	TGTGCCAGCACCAGGGCCGGGACACAATACACTGAAGCTTTCTTT	CASTRAGTQYTEAFF
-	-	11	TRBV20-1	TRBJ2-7	TGCAGTGCTGGTGAAGACTACGAGCAGTACTTC	CSAGEDYEQYF
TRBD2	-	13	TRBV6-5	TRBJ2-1	TGTGCCAGCACCCCTCCGGGGGGCAATGAGCAGTTCTTC	CASTPPGGNEQFF
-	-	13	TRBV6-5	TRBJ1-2	TGTGCCAGCAGTTACCTATCGACAGTCGGCTACACCTTC	CASSYLSTVGYTF
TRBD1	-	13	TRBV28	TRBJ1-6	TGTGCCAGCAAGGGGGCTTATAATTCACCCCTCCACTTT	CASKGAYNSPLHF
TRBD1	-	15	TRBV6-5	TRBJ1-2	TGTGCCAGCAGTACGGAGGGACAGGGGCCCTATGGCTACACCTTC	CASSTEGQGPYGYTF
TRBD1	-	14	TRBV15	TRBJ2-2	TGTGCCACCAGTAAGGACAGGGGTTCCGGGGAGCTGTTTTTT	CATSKDRGSGELFF
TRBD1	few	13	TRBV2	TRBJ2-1	TGTGCCAGCCTGATTCCGGGACAGCATGAGCAGTTCTTC	CASLIPGQHEQFF
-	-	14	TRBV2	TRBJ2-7	TGTGCCAGCAGTGAGGGGGGGGCTGGGTACGAGCAGTACTTC	CASSEGGAGYEQYF
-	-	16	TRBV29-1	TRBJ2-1	TGCAGCGTTGAAGGGTTGGTAAGTCGGTCCTACAATGAGCAGTTCTTC	CSVEGLVSRSYNEQFF
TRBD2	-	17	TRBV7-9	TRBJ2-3	TGTGCCAGCAGCTGGTCCCCGAGCGGGGGGGCCGCAGATACGCAGTATTTT	CASSWSPSGGAADTQYF
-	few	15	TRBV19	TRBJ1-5	TGTGCCAGTAGTATTTTTCGGGGGAGCAATCAGCCCCAGCATTTT	CASSIFRGSNQPQHF
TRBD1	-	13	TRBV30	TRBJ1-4	TGTGCCTGGCGATGGGACAGCCATGAAAAACTGTTTTTT	CAWRWDSHEKLFF
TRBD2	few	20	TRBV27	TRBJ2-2	TGTGCCAGCAGTTTAACCCCTTTGGCTGGCCGGGGGGAGAACACCGGGGAGCTGTTTTTT	CASSLTPLAGRGENTGELFF
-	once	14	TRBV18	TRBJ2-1	TGTGCCAGCTCACCCGGCACAGGGAGCAATGAGCAGTTCTTC	CASSPGTGSNEQFF
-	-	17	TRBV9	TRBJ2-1	TGTGCCAGCAGCACAGACCGACAGTCCCACTCCTACAATGAGCAGTTCTTC	CASSTDRQSHSYNEQFF
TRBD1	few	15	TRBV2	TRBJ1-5	TGTGCCAGCAGTGAAAGCAGACAGGGAGGCCAGCCCCAGCATTTT	CASSESRQGGQPQHF
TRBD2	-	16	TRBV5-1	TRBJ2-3	TGCGCCAGCAGCTTGGCCGTGACTAGCGAACTAGATACGCAGTATTTT	CASSLAVTSELDTQYF